The rows below give T cell receptor beta chains drawn from one sample of a study of control samples from healthy donors and cancer patients. Method: immunoSEQ multiplex PCR; TCRdb's copy keeps in-frame clones and lacks some. The sample contains tens of thousands of clones, about 93% of which appear only once. Sequencing input: PBMCs. The receptor source for this set is a woman in her forties or fifties with head and neck cancer. CDR3s include the opening cysteine and the closing phenylalanine or tryptophan. A D gene is named only where the DNA matches it firmly.

d_gene: .; j_gene: TRBJ1-1; v_gene: TRBV3-1/TRBV3-2; CDR3nt: TGTGCCAGCAGCCACACGGGAGTGGGGGCAGAAGCTTTCTTT; CDR3aa: CASSHTGVGAEAFF
d_gene: .; j_gene: TRBJ1-4; v_gene: TRBV7-9; CDR3nt: TGTGCCAGCAGCCCGCTCCCTCGGACAGAAGGTCACCGAGGTGAAAAACTGTTTTTT; CDR3aa: CASSPLPRTEGHRGEKLFF
d_gene: .; j_gene: TRBJ2-3; v_gene: TRBV25-1; CDR3nt: TGTGCCAGCAGTGAAGTGGACCGTAGCACAGATACGCAGTATTTT; CDR3aa: CASSEVDRSTDTQYF
d_gene: TRBD1; j_gene: TRBJ2-7; v_gene: TRBV7-8; CDR3nt: TGTGCCAGCAGCTTATACTCCGGACAGGGGTACGAGCAGTACTTC; CDR3aa: CASSLYSGQGYEQYF
d_gene: .; j_gene: TRBJ1-5; v_gene: TRBV19; CDR3nt: TGTGCCAGTACCCTAATGGCCGGGGTGGGGGGCAATCAGCCCCAGCATTTT; CDR3aa: CASTLMAGVGGNQPQHF
d_gene: .; j_gene: TRBJ2-5; v_gene: TRBV6-4; CDR3nt: TGTGCCAGCAGTGAAACCCCCGATGGGACCCAGTACTTC; CDR3aa: CASSETPDGTQYF
d_gene: .; j_gene: TRBJ2-7; v_gene: TRBV2; CDR3nt: TGTGCCAGCAGTGAAGAGGTTTCCTACGAGCAGTACTTC; CDR3aa: CASSEEVSYEQYF
d_gene: .; j_gene: TRBJ1-1; v_gene: TRBV19; CDR3nt: TGTGCCAGTAGTACCCCGGGACATCGAACTGAAGCTTTCTTT; CDR3aa: CASSTPGHRTEAFF
d_gene: TRBD1; j_gene: TRBJ1-2; v_gene: TRBV28; CDR3nt: TGTGCCAGCAGCGACAGGGTGAACGGCTACACCTTC; CDR3aa: CASSDRVNGYTF
d_gene: .; j_gene: TRBJ1-2; v_gene: TRBV27; CDR3nt: TGTGCCAGCAGTTTACGCTCCCCGGGACGGATAACAGCTAACTATGGCTACACCTTC; CDR3aa: CASSLRSPGRITANYGYTF
d_gene: TRBD1; j_gene: TRBJ1-5; v_gene: TRBV6-6; CDR3nt: TGTGCCAGCAGTTCGAGGACAGGGGGAAATCAGCCCCAGCATTTT; CDR3aa: CASSSRTGGNQPQHF
d_gene: TRBD2; j_gene: TRBJ2-1; v_gene: TRBV28; CDR3nt: TGCACTAGCGGGGTAAATGAGCAGTTCTTC; CDR3aa: CTSGVNEQFF
d_gene: .; j_gene: TRBJ1-2; v_gene: TRBV18; CDR3nt: TGTGCCAGCTCACCCGACAGGATCTATGGCTACACCTTC; CDR3aa: CASSPDRIYGYTF